The clone carrying this T cell receptor beta chain was seen many times. The entry originates in a study of T cells in Graves' hyperthyroidism and ophthalmopathy. Germline-derived CDR1 and CDR2 are SQVTM and ANQGSEA. V lost 3 bases and J 6 bases, leaving 11 bases between the germline ends. The CDR3 is 12 residues long. Amplification of TCR beta CDR3 regions was performed using RNA transcripts as template. The TCR CDR3 first-round RT-PCR relied on the HTBI primer set. TCRdb redid the calling of the multiplex PCR reads with MiXCR, one entry per CDR3 protein. The top ten hold 34% of the sample, which has about 640,000 distinct CDR3 sequences, roughly 20% seen once.

The chain uses TRBV29-1 and TRBJ1-2, with D tentatively TRBD1 (5 bases). This TCR was sampled from a man aged 25 to 40 with Graves' ophthalmopathy. The sample was blood. The DNA for the CDR3 is TGCAGCGTTGACAGGGACGGGAATGGCTACACCTTC. It is translated as CSVDRDGNGYTF. The variable domain in full, with the rest retrieved from reference TRBV29-1 and TRBJ1-2, is SAVISQKPSRDICQRGTSLTIQCQVDSQVTMMFWYRQQPGQSLTLIATANQGSEATYESGFVIDKFPISRPNLTFSTLTVSNMSPEDSSIYLCSVDRDGNGYTFGSGTRLTVV.